This T cell receptor beta chain was observed in a study of OX40 agonist ivuxolimab in advanced cancers. Study-level information: Under the entry rules, prior anti-PD-1, anti-PD-L1 or anti-CTLA-4 therapy was allowed, and around 40% had some.

The CDR3 has 13 amino acids. Per germline, CDR1 LNHDA and CDR2 SQIVND (reference sequence). V shed 6 bases and J shed 6 bases, with 12 bases lying between them. This clone occurred a few times. Its antigen is not known. TCRdb's table, derived via immunoSEQ multiplex PCR, lists solely in-frame clones and lacks some. The sample has about 66,000 clones; roughly 76% are singletons. Whole-study findings and limits: CD8+ T cells were the subset that, on average, had more expanded clones than CD4+. At 0.1 to 3.0 mg/kg, clonal expansion of CD4+ and CD8+ blood T cells had occurred by week 6.

This TCR came from an adult with an advanced solid tumor such as melanoma, head and neck, liver or kidney cancer. The V and J genes are TRBV19 and TRBJ2-1; D possibly corresponds to TRBD2 (6 bases). The starting material was CD4+ or CD8+ T cells sorted from blood, obtained in a trial of the OX40 agonist ivuxolimab. CDR3 sequence (DNA): TGTGCCAGTAGCGTGACTAGAAGCAATGAGCAGTTCTTC. It is translated as CASSVTRSNEQFF.